Listed here are 2 T cell receptor beta chains from one sample, sequenced in a study of blood T cell repertoires in COVID-19. The data were produced by immunoSEQ multiplex PCR, yet TCRdb's version contains in-frame clones alone and is incomplete. Among about 88,000 clones listed, approximately 87% were seen once. Sequenced sample: peripheral blood. The receptors originated from a human donor in a cohort sampled during active COVID-19.

The rearrangement joins TRBV5-4 to TRBJ1-1; possible D gene TRBD1, 5 bases. Germline V lookup: CDR1 SGHNT, CDR2 YYREEE (reference sequence). The ends were cut back, 0 bases at V and 10 bases at J, with 22 bases in the middle. This CDR3 spans 16 amino acids. The CDR3 is CASSLDGGWGEDGAFF. For the CDR3, the DNA is TGTGCCAGCAGCTTGGACGGGGGGTGGGGCGAAGACGGAGCTTTCTTT.

The chain joins TRBV7-3 to TRBJ1-2; 8 bases fit TRBD1. The V gene end was trimmed by 0 bases and the J gene end by 8 bases; junction bases not matched to a gene: 11. Germline CDR1 is SGHTA and CDR2 is FQGTGA. The CDR3 contains 16 residues. This chain's CDR3 is CASSLTGTGDFRGYTF. The CDR3 DNA reads as TGTGCCAGCAGCTTAACCGGGACAGGAGATTTTAGAGGCTACACCTTC.